This T cell receptor (beta chain) was profiled in a study of cytomegalovirus exposure and HLA in healthy donors. The protocol was immunoSEQ multiplex PCR, while the TCRdb copy is restricted to in-frame clones and leaves out a portion. The profile shows fewer than 200,000 clones, 80% to 85% of them singletons. Input material: PBMCs. The sequence was collected from a woman younger than 35 in good health and CMV-seropositive.

The CDR3 DNA sequence: TGTGCCAGCAGCTCGACAGGGGGGCTAGATGGCTACACCTTC. This codes for CASSSTGGLDGYTF. J is TRBJ1-2 and V is TRBV7-3; TRBD1 aligns across 9 bases. J gave up 6 bases and V 4 bases, and 6 bases lay outside the gene matches. The CDR3 length is 14 residues. Germline CDR1 and CDR2: SGHTA and FQGTGA.